A single sample is the source of the 6 T cell receptor beta chains below, sequenced in a study of lymphopenia after photon versus proton radiotherapy. Sequencing used immunoSEQ multiplex PCR; TCRdb keeps in-frame clones, though not all of them. The repertoire holds 65,000 to 85,000 clones, with around 92% as singletons. Sample: peripheral blood, taken from a patient treated with photon-based radiotherapy. These receptor sequences come from a woman aged 40 to 50 with cholangiocarcinoma.

The rearrangement links TRBV6-1 to TRBJ2-5; D gene uncertain. The germline CDR1 and CDR2 sequences are MNHNS and SASEGT. The CDR3 sequence is 11 residues long. The V gene lost 5 bases and the J gene lost 3 bases, with 4 bases spanning the gap. The CDR3 is CASSLKETQYF. The CDR3 DNA sequence: TGTGCCAGCAGTTTAAAAGAGACCCAGTACTTC.

The rearrangement joins TRBV15 to TRBJ1-3, with a tentative D call TRBD1 (6 bases). With 0 bases removed from V and 0 bases from J, the gap between germline ends came to 21 bases. This CDR3 region has 20 residues. Germline V lookup: CDR1 LNHNV, CDR2 YYDKDF (reference sequence). The CDR3 protein is CATSRESPLNRDSSGNTIYF. CDR3 DNA sequence: TGTGCCACCAGCAGAGAGAGCCCTCTCAACAGGGATTCCTCTGGAAACACCATATATTTT.

V and J are TRBV28 and TRBJ1-1, with D tentatively TRBD1 (6 bases). CDR3 length equals 12 residues. Germline CDR1 reads MDHEN; CDR2 reads SYDVKM. V was trimmed by 5 bases and J by 6 bases, leaving 10 bases between them. CDR3 bases: TGTGCCAGCAGTAGAAGACAGGCTGAAGCTTTCTTT. As protein: CASSRRQAEAFF.

The CDR3 is CASSGRGTSYNEQFF. The CDR3 nucleotides read TGTGCCAGCAGCGGCCGGGGGACCTCCTACAATGAGCAGTTCTTC. This chain connects TRBV5-4 to TRBJ2-1; tentative D call: TRBD2 (6 bases). The CDR3 contains 15 residues. Trimming pared 4 bases from V and 0 bases from J, leaving 11 bases between. The germline V gene has CDR1 SGHNT and CDR2 YYREEE (reference sequence).

The rearrangement joins TRBV11-2 to TRBJ2-7; D is possibly TRBD2 (5 bases). V was cut by 7 bases and J by 4 bases, with 8 bases left in between. CDR3 length: 11 residues. Germline V gene lookup returns CDR1 SGHAT and CDR2 FQNNGV. The CDR3: CASTPGYEQYF. The CDR3 DNA is TGTGCCAGCACACCGGGATACGAGCAGTACTTC.

The CDR3 region is CASSPSTGHTNYGYTF. Here the CDR3 DNA reads TGTGCCAGCTCACCCTCTACAGGGCATACTAACTATGGCTACACCTTC. The chain links TRBV18 to TRBJ1-2, with TRBD1 as a possible D gene (6 bases). The germline gives CDR1 KGHSH, CDR2 LQKENI. V shed 3 bases and J shed 0 bases, with 14 bases lying between them. CDR3 length equals 16 residues.